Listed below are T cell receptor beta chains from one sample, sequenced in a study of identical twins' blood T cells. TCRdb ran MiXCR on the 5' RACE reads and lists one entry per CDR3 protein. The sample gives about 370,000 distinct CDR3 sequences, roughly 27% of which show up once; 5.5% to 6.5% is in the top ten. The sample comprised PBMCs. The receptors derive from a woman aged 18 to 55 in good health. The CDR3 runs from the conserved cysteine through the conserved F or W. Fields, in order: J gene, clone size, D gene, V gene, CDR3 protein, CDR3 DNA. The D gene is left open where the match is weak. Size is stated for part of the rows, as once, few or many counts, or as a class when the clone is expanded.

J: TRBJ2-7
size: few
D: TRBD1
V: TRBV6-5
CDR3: CASSYTPGQPYEQYF
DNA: TGTGCCAGCAGTTACACGCCGGGACAGCCCTACGAGCAGTACTTC

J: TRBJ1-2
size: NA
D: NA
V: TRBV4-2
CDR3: CASSQRDNYGYTF
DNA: TGTGCCAGCAGCCAGCGGGACAACTATGGCTACACCTTC

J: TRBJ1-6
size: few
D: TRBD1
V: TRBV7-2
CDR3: CASSSQGSPLHF
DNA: TGTGCCAGCAGCTCACAGGGGTCACCCCTCCACTTT

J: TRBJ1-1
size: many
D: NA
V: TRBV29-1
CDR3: CSVEAGAGGTEAFF
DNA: TGCAGCGTTGAAGCCGGGGCCGGGGGCACTGAAGCTTTCTTT

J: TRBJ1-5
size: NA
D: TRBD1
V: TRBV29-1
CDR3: CSVEERGQPAQHF
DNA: TGCAGCGTTGAAGAGAGGGGACAGCCGGCCCAGCATTTT

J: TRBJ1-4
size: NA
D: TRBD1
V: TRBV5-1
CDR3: CASSFTGGDNEKLFF
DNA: TGCGCCAGCAGCTTTACAGGGGGTGACAATGAAAAACTGTTTTTT

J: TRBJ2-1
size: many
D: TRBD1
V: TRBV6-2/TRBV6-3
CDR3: CASSPSGTGWYNEQFF
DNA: TGTGCCAGCAGTCCTTCCGGGACAGGGTGGTACAATGAGCAGTTCTTC

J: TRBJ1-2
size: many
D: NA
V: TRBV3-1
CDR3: CASSQVPGYGYTF
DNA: TGTGCCAGCAGCCAAGTCCCAGGCTATGGCTACACCTTC

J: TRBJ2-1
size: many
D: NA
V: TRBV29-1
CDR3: CSVDEAGPSYNEQFF
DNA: TGCAGCGTTGATGAGGCAGGGCCCTCCTACAATGAGCAGTTCTTC

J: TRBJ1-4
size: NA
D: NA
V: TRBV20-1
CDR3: CSARDVSAPSGKEKLFF
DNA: TGCAGTGCTAGAGATGTTAGCGCCCCATCCGGAAAGGAAAAACTGTTTTTT

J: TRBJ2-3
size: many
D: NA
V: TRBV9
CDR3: CASSVISGSDTQYF
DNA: TGTGCCAGCAGCGTAATCAGTGGGAGTGATACGCAGTATTTT

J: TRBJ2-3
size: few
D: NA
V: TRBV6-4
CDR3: CASSDLSSGYPDTQYF
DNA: TGTGCCAGCAGTGACTTGAGCAGCGGGTACCCAGATACGCAGTATTTT

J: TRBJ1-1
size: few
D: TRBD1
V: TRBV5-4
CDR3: CASSLGGQGGDTEAFF
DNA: TGTGCCAGCAGCTTGGGGGGACAGGGAGGCGACACTGAAGCTTTCTTT

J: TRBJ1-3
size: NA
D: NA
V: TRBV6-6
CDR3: CATMKSGSTIYF
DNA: TGTGCCACAATGAAATCTGGAAGCACCATATATTTT

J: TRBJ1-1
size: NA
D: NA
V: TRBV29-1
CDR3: CSVGGVSVNTEAFF
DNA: TGCAGCGTTGGGGGGGTATCAGTGAACACTGAAGCTTTCTTT

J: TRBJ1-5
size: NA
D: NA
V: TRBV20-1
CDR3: CSARDPVDSNQPQHF
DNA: TGCAGTGCTAGAGATCCAGTGGATAGCAATCAGCCCCAGCATTTT

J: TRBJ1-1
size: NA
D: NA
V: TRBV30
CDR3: CAWTDMNTEAFF
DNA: TGTGCCTGGACAGACATGAACACTGAAGCTTTCTTT

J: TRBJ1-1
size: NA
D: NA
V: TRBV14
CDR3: CASSQVIRGPDTEAFF
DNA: TGTGCCAGCAGCCAAGTGATAAGAGGGCCGGACACTGAAGCTTTCTTT

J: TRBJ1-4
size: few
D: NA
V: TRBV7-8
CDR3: CASSLSRPAYNEKLFF
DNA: TGTGCCAGCAGCTTAAGTCGGCCAGCCTATAATGAAAAACTGTTTTTT

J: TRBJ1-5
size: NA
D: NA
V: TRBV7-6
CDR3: CASSFGNDQPQHF
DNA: TGTGCCAGCAGCTTTGGGAATGATCAGCCCCAGCATTTT

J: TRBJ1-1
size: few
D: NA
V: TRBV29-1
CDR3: CSVGTASMNTEAFF
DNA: TGCAGCGTTGGAACAGCCTCAATGAACACTGAAGCTTTCTTT

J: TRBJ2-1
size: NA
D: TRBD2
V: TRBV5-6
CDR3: CASSLGLAGIREQFF
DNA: TGTGCCAGCAGCTTAGGTCTAGCGGGGATCCGTGAGCAGTTCTTC

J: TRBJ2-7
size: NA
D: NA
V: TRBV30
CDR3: CAWSFPDSGRGEQYF
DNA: TGTGCCTGGTCTTTCCCCGACAGTGGCCGGGGCGAGCAGTACTTC

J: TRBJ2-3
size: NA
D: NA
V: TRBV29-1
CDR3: CSVGPPVRTDTQYF
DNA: TGCAGCGTTGGGCCCCCGGTTCGCACAGATACGCAGTATTTT

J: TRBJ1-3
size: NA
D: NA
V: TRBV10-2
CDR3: CASSGGSSGNTIYF
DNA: TGCGCCAGCAGTGGCGGAAGCTCTGGAAACACCATATATTTT

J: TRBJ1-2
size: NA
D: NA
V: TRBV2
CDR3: CASQDNYGYTF
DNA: TGTGCCAGCCAGGATAACTATGGCTACACCTTC

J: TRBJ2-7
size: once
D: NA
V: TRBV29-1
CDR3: CSVEMDRHYEQYF
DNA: TGCAGCGTTGAAATGGATAGGCACTACGAGCAGTACTTC

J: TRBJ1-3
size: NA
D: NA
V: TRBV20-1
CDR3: CSASLGSFSGNTIYF
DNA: TGCAGTGCTTCCCTTGGGAGCTTCTCTGGAAACACCATATATTTT

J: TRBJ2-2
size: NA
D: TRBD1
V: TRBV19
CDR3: CASKGRGFRELFF
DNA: TGTGCCAGTAAAGGCAGGGGGTTCCGGGAGCTGTTTTTT

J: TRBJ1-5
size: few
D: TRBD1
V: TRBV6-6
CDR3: CASTPGQVGSNQPQHF
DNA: TGTGCCAGCACCCCCGGACAGGTCGGGAGCAATCAGCCCCAGCATTTT

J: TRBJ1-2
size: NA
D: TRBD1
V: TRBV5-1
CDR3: CASSLLGQGGYGYTF
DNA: TGCGCCAGCAGCCTACTGGGACAGGGAGGATATGGCTACACCTTC

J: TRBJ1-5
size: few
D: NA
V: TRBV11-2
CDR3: CASSLAGHQPQHF
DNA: TGTGCCAGCAGCTTAGCGGGGCATCAGCCCCAGCATTTT

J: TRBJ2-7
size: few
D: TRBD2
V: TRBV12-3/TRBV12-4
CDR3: CASSRGTRGSYEQYF
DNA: TGTGCCAGCAGCCGGGGGACTAGAGGTTCCTACGAGCAGTACTTC

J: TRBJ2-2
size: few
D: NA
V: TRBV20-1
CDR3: CSALQGRNTGELFF
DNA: TGCAGTGCCCTCCAGGGTCGGAACACCGGGGAGCTGTTTTTT

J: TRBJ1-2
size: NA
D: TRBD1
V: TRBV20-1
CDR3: CSATKGTAFFGYGYTF
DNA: TGCAGTGCTACTAAGGGGACAGCATTTTTCGGCTATGGCTACACCTTC

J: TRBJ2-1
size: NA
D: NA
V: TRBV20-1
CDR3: CSASKSSSYNEQFF
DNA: TGCAGTGCTAGCAAGAGCTCCTCCTACAATGAGCAGTTCTTC

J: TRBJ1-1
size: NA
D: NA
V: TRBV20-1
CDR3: CSARDREGYTEAFF
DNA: TGCAGTGCTAGAGATAGGGAAGGCTACACTGAAGCTTTCTTT

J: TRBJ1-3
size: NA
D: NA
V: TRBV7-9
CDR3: CASTQGAGNTIYF
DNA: TGTGCCAGCACTCAGGGAGCTGGAAACACCATATATTTT

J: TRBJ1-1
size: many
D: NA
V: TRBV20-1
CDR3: CSARSWEGDAEAFF
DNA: TGCAGTGCTAGATCGTGGGAAGGTGACGCTGAAGCTTTCTTT

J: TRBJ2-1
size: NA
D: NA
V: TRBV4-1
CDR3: CAGSLSGGLMDEQFF
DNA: TGCGCCGGCAGCCTCTCAGGGGGACTTATGGATGAGCAGTTCTTC

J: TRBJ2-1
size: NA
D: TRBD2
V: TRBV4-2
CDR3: CASSLERGANNEQFF
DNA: TGTGCCAGCAGCCTAGAGCGGGGCGCTAACAATGAGCAGTTCTTC

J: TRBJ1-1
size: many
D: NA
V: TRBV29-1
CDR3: CSVETGRNTEAFF
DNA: TGCAGCGTTGAAACAGGACGGAACACTGAAGCTTTCTTT

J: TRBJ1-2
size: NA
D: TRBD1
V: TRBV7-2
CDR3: CASSLDRAGYGYTF
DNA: TGTGCCAGCAGCTTGGACAGGGCGGGCTATGGCTACACCTTC

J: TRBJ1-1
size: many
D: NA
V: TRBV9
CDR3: CASSAGQGNTEAFF
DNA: TGTGCCAGCAGTGCAGGCCAGGGGAACACTGAAGCTTTCTTT

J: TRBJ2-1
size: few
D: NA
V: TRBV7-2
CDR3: CASSLGSSGYNEQFF
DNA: TGTGCCAGCAGCTTAGGGAGCTCGGGATACAATGAGCAGTTCTTC

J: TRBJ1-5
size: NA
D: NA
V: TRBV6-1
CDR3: CASSDFRNGGQPQHF
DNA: TGTGCCAGCAGTGATTTTAGGAACGGGGGTCAGCCCCAGCATTTT

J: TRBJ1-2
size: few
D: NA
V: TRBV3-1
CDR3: CASSQGAGGSYTF
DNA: TGTGCCAGCAGCCAAGGCGCGGGGGGCAGCTACACCTTC

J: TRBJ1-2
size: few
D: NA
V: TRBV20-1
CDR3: CSARDFARGYGYTF
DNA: TGCAGTGCTAGAGATTTCGCTCGGGGGTATGGCTACACCTTC

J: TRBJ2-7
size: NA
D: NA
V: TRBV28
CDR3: CASTSQFYEQYF
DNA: TGTGCCAGCACAAGTCAGTTCTACGAGCAGTACTTC

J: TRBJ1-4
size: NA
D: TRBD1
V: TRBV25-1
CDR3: CASSYPDRENEKLFF
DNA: TGTGCCAGCAGTTATCCAGACAGGGAGAATGAAAAACTGTTTTTT

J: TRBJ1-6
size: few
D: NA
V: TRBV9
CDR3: CASSASRGINNSPLHF
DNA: TGTGCCAGCAGCGCATCGCGGGGGATAAACAATTCACCCCTCCACTTT

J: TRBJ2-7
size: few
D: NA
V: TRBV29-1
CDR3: CSVGRGSSYEQYF
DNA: TGCAGCGTAGGCCGCGGCAGCTCCTACGAGCAGTACTTC

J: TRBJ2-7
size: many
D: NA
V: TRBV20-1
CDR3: CSARAGYEQYF
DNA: TGCAGTGCTAGAGCAGGATACGAGCAGTACTTC

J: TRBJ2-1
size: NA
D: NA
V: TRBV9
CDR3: CASSPGGLTNEQFF
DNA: TGTGCCAGCAGCCCAGGGGGACTTACCAATGAGCAGTTCTTC

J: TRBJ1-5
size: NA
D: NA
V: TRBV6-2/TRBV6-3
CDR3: CASRSSVLLGLGQPQHF
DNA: TGTGCCAGCAGGTCCTCCGTCTTGCTCGGCCTGGGTCAGCCCCAGCATTTT

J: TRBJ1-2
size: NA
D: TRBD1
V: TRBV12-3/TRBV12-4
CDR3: CASSRGTEAIYGYTF
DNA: TGTGCCAGCAGCAGAGGGACAGAAGCCATCTATGGCTACACCTTC

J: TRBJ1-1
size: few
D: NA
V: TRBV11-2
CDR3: CASSLSPGHLNTEAFF
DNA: TGTGCCAGCAGCTTAAGCCCGGGACACCTGAACACTGAAGCTTTCTTT